Listed here are 30 T cell receptor beta chains from one sample, sequenced in a study of CD4+ T cells in melanoma. Method: immunoSEQ multiplex PCR; TCRdb's copy keeps in-frame clones and lacks some. The table has 140,000 or so clones, around 90% seen once. These receptors came from a human donor with melanoma.

This chain joins TRBV10-2 and TRBJ2-3; 14 bases align to TRBD2. The length of the CDR3 is 18 residues. After removal of 3 bases from V and 5 bases from J, the junction contained 10 bases not matched to a gene. Germline CDR1 is WSHSY and CDR2 is SAAADI. CDR3 residues: CASSEGTSGGTHGDTQYF. The DNA for the CDR3 is TGCGCCAGCAGTGAAGGGACTAGCGGGGGTACCCACGGAGATACGCAGTATTTT.

The chain joins TRBV11-2 to TRBJ1-1; the D is unclear. Per the germline V gene, CDR1 is SGHAT and CDR2 is FQNNGV. V lost 3 bases, J lost 1 base, and 6 bases lay in between. The CDR3 runs to 13 residues. In DNA form, the CDR3 reads TGTGCCAGCAGCTTCCAAGCGAACACTGAAGCTTTCTTT. It yields the protein CASSFQANTEAFF.

The rearrangement links TRBV5-8 to TRBJ1-2; maybe TRBD1 (6 bases). Deletions cut 0 bases from V and 6 bases from J, with 6 bases between. Germline CDR1 and CDR2: SGHTS and YDEGEE. The CDR3 extends over 12 amino acids. The CDR3 DNA is TGTGCCAGCAGCTTGGCAGGGGATGGCTACACCTTC. This sequence encodes CASSLAGDGYTF.

V gene TRBV9 combines with J gene TRBJ1-2, with a tentative D call TRBD1 (6 bases). Germline V lookup: CDR1 SGDLS, CDR2 YYNGEE. This CDR3 region has 13 residues. The V and J ends lost 2 bases and 4 bases respectively, with 9 bases between them. In DNA form, the CDR3 reads TGTGCCAGCAGCGTCCAGGGGCCCTATGGCTACACCTTC. Translating gives CASSVQGPYGYTF.

The chain couples TRBV5-1 to TRBJ1-1; TRBD1 matches 8 bases. With V trimmed by 9 bases and J by 5 bases, 12 bases remained unmatched. The CDR3 is made up of 14 amino acids. Germline V gene data show CDR1 as SGHRS and CDR2 as YFSETQ. The CDR3 protein is CATSGQGSGTEAFF. The DNA of the CDR3 is TGCGCCACCTCTGGACAGGGTTCGGGTACTGAAGCTTTCTTT.

This clone was detected once. V is TRBV5-1 and J is TRBJ1-4, with 8 bases that match TRBD1. Trimming cost V 1 base and J 11 bases; bases outside gene matches: 7. CDR1 SGHRS and CDR2 YFSETQ come from the germline V gene. The CDR3 is made up of 14 amino acids. CDR3 bases: TGCGCCAGCAGCTTGTCAGGGGGCGAAGGGAAACTGTTTTTT. It translates to CASSLSGGEGKLFF.

The rearrangement joins TRBV12-5 to TRBJ2-7; D is possibly TRBD1 (5 bases). The CDR3 is 15 residues long. Trimming left V 1 base short and J 2 bases short, with 12 bases between. From germline, CDR1 is LGHNT and CDR2 FRNRAP. This chain's CDR3 is CASGLGTGYPYEQYF. The CDR3 DNA follows: TGTGCTAGTGGTTTGGGCACAGGTTACCCCTACGAGCAGTACTTC.

The V and J genes are TRBV7-2 and TRBJ1-1; tentative D call: TRBD1 (6 bases). Germline-derived CDR1 and CDR2 are SGHTA and FQGNSA. V shed 1 base and J shed 2 bases, with 14 bases lying between them. This CDR3 contains 16 residues. The CDR3 reads CASSLVGAGGNTEAFF. The CDR3, as DNA: TGTGCCAGCAGCTTAGTCGGAGCCGGGGGCAACACTGAAGCTTTCTTT.

This clone was detected once. This chain's CDR3 is CSVEEEVDEKLFF. CDR3 DNA sequence: TGCAGCGTTGAAGAGGAAGTTGACGAAAAACTGTTTTTT. This chain joins TRBV29-1 and TRBJ1-4; no reliable D call. V gave up 0 bases and J gave up 8 bases, with 10 bases separating them. Germline V gives CDR1 SQVTM, CDR2 ANQGSEA. The CDR3 loop spans 13 amino acids.

The chain links TRBV7-2 to TRBJ1-2; unclear D gene. This CDR3 has 13 amino acids. CDR1 and CDR2 (germline): SGHTA, FQGNSA. Trimming left V 6 bases short and J 1 base short, with 9 bases between. CDR3 in amino acids: CASRGKINYGYTF. The CDR3 DNA is TGTGCCAGCAGGGGAAAAATTAACTATGGCTACACCTTC.

Here the CDR3 DNA reads TGTGCCAGCAGTTACTTGACGGGTCAGCCCCAGCATTTT. This sequence encodes CASSYLTGQPQHF. V and J are TRBV6-5 and TRBJ1-5; D call uncertain. The CDR3 extends over 13 amino acids. The V and J ends lost 1 base and 6 bases respectively, with 7 bases between them. Germline CDR1 and CDR2: MNHEY and SVGAGI.

The V gene is TRBV9, the J gene TRBJ2-1; D unclear. CDR1 and CDR2 (germline): SGDLS, YYNGEE. Trimming removed 4 bases from V and 8 bases from J, with 19 bases in between. The CDR3 consists of 15 residues. CDR3 in amino acids: CASSSSQLLGDEQFF. For the CDR3, the DNA is TGTGCCAGCAGCTCAAGCCAGCTGCTGGGCGATGAGCAGTTCTTC.

This clone came up once. The genes are TRBV6-5 and TRBJ1-1; D might be TRBD1 (5 bases). CDR3 size: 11 residues. Deletions cut 5 bases from V and 10 bases from J, with 11 bases between. Germline values: CDR1 MNHEY, CDR2 SVGAGI. The CDR3 DNA sequence: TGTGCCAGCAGTGACAGTTTCTCAGCTTTCTTT. It specifies CASSDSFSAFF.

This sequence joins TRBV5-5 and TRBJ2-1; tentatively, D is TRBD2 (5 bases). V lost 4 bases and J 2 bases, leaving 7 bases between the germline ends. Germline-derived CDR1 and CDR2 are SGHKS and YYEKEE (reference sequence). CDR3 length equals 13 residues. The CDR3: CASSPGTYNEQFF. CDR3 in DNA: TGTGCCAGCAGCCCCGGGACCTACAATGAGCAGTTCTTC.

J is TRBJ2-7 and V is TRBV11-1; D not resolved. This CDR3 comprises 15 residues. The germline V gene encodes CDR1 SGHAT and CDR2 FQDESV (reference sequence). V lost 0 bases and J lost 5, with 14 bases in between. The chain's CDR3 is CASSLAYRVGHEQYF. CDR3 coding DNA: TGTGCCAGCAGCTTAGCCTACAGAGTGGGCCACGAGCAGTACTTC.

The genes are TRBV28 and TRBJ1-1; tentatively, D is TRBD1 (5 bases). V gave up 4 bases and J gave up 4 bases, with 28 bases separating them. CDR3 length: 19 residues. Germline V gene lookup returns CDR1 MDHEN and CDR2 SYDVKM. CDR3 loop: CASSSPRSRVEGPGTEAFF. The CDR3 bases are TGTGCCAGCAGTTCCCCCCGGAGCCGAGTCGAGGGGCCAGGCACTGAAGCTTTCTTT.

As DNA, the CDR3 is TGTGCCAGCACCCTAGGACAGGGGAACACTGAAGCTTTCTTT. Translation: CASTLGQGNTEAFF. The chain recombines TRBV6-1 with TRBJ1-1, with 8 positions matching TRBD1. Germline values: CDR1 MNHNS, CDR2 SASEGT. The J segment lost 1 base and the V segment lost 7 bases, leaving 5 bases of the junction unmatched. The CDR3 is made up of 14 amino acids.

CDR3 DNA: TGTGCCAGCAGTGAAGGGGCCGGGGGGGCCTCTCATGAGCAGTTCTTC. Its protein is CASSEGAGGASHEQFF. J is TRBJ2-1 and V is TRBV6-1; 8 bases fit TRBD2. The CDR3 extends over 16 amino acids. Germline-derived CDR1 and CDR2 are MNHNS and SASEGT. V lost 1 base and J lost 8; bases outside the gene matches: 10.

The V gene is TRBV7-9, the J gene TRBJ2-2, with 7 bases that match TRBD2. The CDR3 spans 14 residues. Trimming at V came to 6 bases and at J to 6 bases, leaving 7 bases not matched to a gene. The germline V gene has CDR1 SEHNR and CDR2 FQNEAQ (reference sequence). In nucleotides, the CDR3 is TGTGCCAGCAGGCGGACCCGGGAGGCCGGGGAGCTGTTTTTT. Translating it yields CASRRTREAGELFF.

V gene TRBV11-2 combines with J gene TRBJ2-3; possible D gene TRBD1, 6 bases. This CDR3 is 16 amino acids long. V lost 2 bases, J lost 3 bases, and 15 bases lay in between. The V gene's germline CDR1 is SGHAT and CDR2 FQNNGV. The CDR3 is CASSLHGDRRTDTQYF. CDR3 nucleotide sequence: TGTGCCAGCAGCTTACATGGCGACAGGAGAACAGATACGCAGTATTTT.

This chain's CDR3 is CASENPLIEETQYF. CDR3 nucleotides: TGTGCCAGCGAGAACCCCCTGATCGAAGAGACCCAGTACTTC. The V gene is TRBV2, the J gene TRBJ2-5; no reliable D call. With 8 bases removed from V and 3 bases from J, the gap between germline ends came to 16 bases. CDR3 length equals 14 residues. Per the germline V gene, CDR1 is SNHLY and CDR2 is FYNNEI.

The rearrangement joins TRBV6-1 to TRBJ2-5; 9 bases fit TRBD1. Matching the DNA end better, TRBJ2-7 makes the J call doubtful. CDR1 MNHNS and CDR2 SASEGT come from the germline V gene. This CDR3 spans 14 amino acids. In DNA form, the CDR3 reads TGTGCCAGCAGAGGGGGGACAGGGCCCTACGAGCAGTACTTC. Residues: CASRGGTGPYEQYF.

This sequence joins TRBV19 and TRBJ2-7, with TRBD1 identical over 10 bases. The J segment lost 2 bases and the V segment lost 4 bases, leaving 5 bases of the junction unmatched. Germline V gene lookup returns CDR1 LNHDA and CDR2 SQIVND (reference sequence). The CDR3 runs to 15 residues. The CDR3 DNA reads as TGTGCCAGTAGTACTACCGGGACAGGGGCCTACGAGCAGTACTTC. Translation: CASSTTGTGAYEQYF.

V gene TRBV5-8 combines with J gene TRBJ2-7; 9 nucleotides match TRBD1. CDR3 length: 14 amino acids. V trimming: 2 bases; J trimming: 3 bases; junction bases outside the gene matches: 3. The V gene's germline CDR1 is SGHTS and CDR2 YDEGEE. This CDR3 is CASSLDRGFYEQYF. CDR3 in DNA: TGTGCCAGCAGCTTAGACAGGGGGTTCTACGAGCAGTACTTC.

V usage is TRBV21-1 and J usage is TRBJ2-7; TRBD2, as called in the table, went unchecked against the DNA. TRBV21-1 is termed a pseudogene. The CDR3 sequence is 14 residues long. The CDR3 region is CASSIGGEIYEQYF. CDR3 DNA: TGTGCCAGCAGCATAGGGGGGGAAATCTACGAGCAGTACTTC.

This chain joins TRBV2 and TRBJ2-3; D may correspond to TRBD1 or TRBD2 (5 bases each). Germline values: CDR1 SNHLY, CDR2 FYNNEI. This CDR3 region has 16 residues. V was pared by 3 bases and J by 0 bases, with 13 bases between. The CDR3 nucleotides read TGTGCCAGCAGTGAGGCTGAGGGACCTAGCACAGATACGCAGTATTTT. Amino acid sequence: CASSEAEGPSTDTQYF.

V and J are TRBV5-1 and TRBJ2-3; TRBD2 matches 7 bases. J gave up 0 bases and V 7 bases, and 5 bases lay outside the gene matches. Per the germline V gene, CDR1 is SGHRS and CDR2 is YFSETQ. This CDR3 is 14 amino acids long. CDR3 DNA: TGCGCCAGCGGGGGGGACCTTAGCACAGATACGCAGTATTTT. Its protein is CASGGDLSTDTQYF.

This sequence joins TRBV2 and TRBJ1-3; TRBD1 might be the D (5 bases). Trimming removed 8 bases from V and 0 bases from J, with 11 bases in between. The CDR3 runs 14 residues. Germline V gene lookup returns CDR1 SNHLY and CDR2 FYNNEI. Written as DNA, the CDR3 is TGTGCCAGCGGGACCACGAGCTCTGGAAACACCATATATTTT. Encoded protein: CASGTTSSGNTIYF.

The chain is built from TRBV6-1 and TRBJ2-2, with 9 bases fitting TRBD2. CDR3 length: 16 residues. The germline V gene encodes CDR1 MNHNS and CDR2 SASEGT. Losses at the gene ends were 3 bases for V and 8 bases for J; bases not matched to a gene: 10. CDR3 residues: CASSDLGRGGIGELFF. CDR3 DNA sequence: TGTGCCAGCAGTGACCTCGGGCGGGGGGGAATTGGGGAGCTGTTTTTT.

As DNA, the CDR3 is TGTGCCAGCCGACGGGAGGATGGCTACACCTTC. This gives the protein CASRREDGYTF. The chain is built from TRBV28 and TRBJ1-2, with D uncertain. V dropped 8 bases and J dropped 6 bases, with 10 bases sitting between them. The CDR3 is 11 residues long. CDR1 is MDHEN and CDR2 is SYDVKM in the germline V gene.